The present TCR beta chain was sequenced within a study of cytomegalovirus exposure and HLA in healthy donors. Findings and caveats of the study: In a later analysis, V- and J-gene trimming of beta chains associated with a DCLRE1C missense variant, replicated independently.

This clone came up a few times. What it binds is not known. Germline CDR1 is MNHNS and CDR2 is SASEGT. Trimming took off 8 bases at V and 3 bases at J, with 11 bases between the two ends. This CDR3 is built from 13 residues. The study sampled nominally healthy donors, though unrecorded immune exposures were likely. Researchers ran the PCR with 60 Vbeta and 13 Jbeta primers. Profiled with immunoSEQ multiplex PCR; TCRdb holds only in-frame clones, not every one. The data show under 85,000 clones, 65% to 80% seen once. This chain connects TRBV6-1 to TRBJ1-5; D gene ambiguous. The sequence was collected from a man aged 40-49 years in good health and CMV-seropositive. The sample taken for sequencing was PBMCs. The DNA of the CDR3 is TGTGCCAGCGGAGGGCAACACAATCAGCCCCAGCATTTT. Translating gives CASGGQHNQPQHF.